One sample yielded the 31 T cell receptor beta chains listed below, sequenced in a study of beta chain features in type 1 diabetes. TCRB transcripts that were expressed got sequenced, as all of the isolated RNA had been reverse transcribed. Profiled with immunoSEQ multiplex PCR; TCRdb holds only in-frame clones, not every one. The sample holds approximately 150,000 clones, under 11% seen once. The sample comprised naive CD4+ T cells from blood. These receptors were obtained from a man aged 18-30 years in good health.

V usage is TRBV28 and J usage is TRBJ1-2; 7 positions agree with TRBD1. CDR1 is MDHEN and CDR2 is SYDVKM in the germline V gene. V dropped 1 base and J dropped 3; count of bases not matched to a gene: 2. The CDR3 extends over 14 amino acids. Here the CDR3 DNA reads TGTGCCAGCAGTTTATCCCAGGGGGACTATGGCTACACCTTC. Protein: CASSLSQGDYGYTF.

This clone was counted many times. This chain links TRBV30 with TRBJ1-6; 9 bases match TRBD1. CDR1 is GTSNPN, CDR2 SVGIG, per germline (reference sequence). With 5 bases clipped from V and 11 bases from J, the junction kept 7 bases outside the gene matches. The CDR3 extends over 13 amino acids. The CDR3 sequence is CAWVGTGLTPLHF. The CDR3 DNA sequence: TGTGCCTGGGTCGGGACAGGGCTGACACCCCTCCACTTT. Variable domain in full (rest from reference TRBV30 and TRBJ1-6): SQTIHQWPATLVQPVGSPLSLECTVEGTSNPNLYWYRQAAGRGLQLLFYSVGIGQISSEVPQNLSASRPQDRQFILSSKKLLLSDSGFYLCAWVGTGLTPLHFGNGTRLTVT.

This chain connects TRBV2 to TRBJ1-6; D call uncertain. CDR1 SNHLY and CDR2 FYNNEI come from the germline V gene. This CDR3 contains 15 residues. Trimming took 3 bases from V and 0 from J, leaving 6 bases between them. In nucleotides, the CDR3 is TGTGCCAGCAGTGAGTGGAGCTCCTATAATTCACCCCTCCACTTT. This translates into CASSEWSSYNSPLHF.

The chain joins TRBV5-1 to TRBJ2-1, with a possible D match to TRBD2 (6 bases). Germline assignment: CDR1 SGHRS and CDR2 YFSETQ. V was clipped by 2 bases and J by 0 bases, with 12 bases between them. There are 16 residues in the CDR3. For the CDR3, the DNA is TGCGCCAGCAGCTTCATGGCGGGGAGCTCCTACAATGAGCAGTTCTTC. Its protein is CASSFMAGSSYNEQFF.

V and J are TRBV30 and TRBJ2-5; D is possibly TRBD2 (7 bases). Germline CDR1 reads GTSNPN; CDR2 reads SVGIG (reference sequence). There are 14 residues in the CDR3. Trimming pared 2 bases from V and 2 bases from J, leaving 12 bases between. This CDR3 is CAWSYGGRQETQYF. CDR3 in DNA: TGTGCCTGGAGTTACGGGGGGCGGCAAGAGACCCAGTACTTC. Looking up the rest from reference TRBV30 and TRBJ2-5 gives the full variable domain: SQTIHQWPATLVQPVGSPLSLECTVEGTSNPNLYWYRQAAGRGLQLLFYSVGIGQISSEVPQNLSASRPQDRQFILSSKKLLLSDSGFYLCAWSYGGRQETQYFGPGTRLLVL.

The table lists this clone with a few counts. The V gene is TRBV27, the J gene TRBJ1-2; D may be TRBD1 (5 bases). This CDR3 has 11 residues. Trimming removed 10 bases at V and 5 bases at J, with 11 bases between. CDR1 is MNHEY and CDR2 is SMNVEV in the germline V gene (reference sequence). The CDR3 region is CATGGGYGYTF. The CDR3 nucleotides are TGTGCCACCGGGGGGGGTTATGGCTACACCTTC.

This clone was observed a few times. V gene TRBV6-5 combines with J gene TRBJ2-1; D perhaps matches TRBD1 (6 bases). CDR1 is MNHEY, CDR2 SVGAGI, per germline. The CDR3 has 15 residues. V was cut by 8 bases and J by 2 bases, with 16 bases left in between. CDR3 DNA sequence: TGTGCCAGCCGATATCGACAGGACGCCTACAATGAGCAGTTCTTC. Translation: CASRYRQDAYNEQFF.

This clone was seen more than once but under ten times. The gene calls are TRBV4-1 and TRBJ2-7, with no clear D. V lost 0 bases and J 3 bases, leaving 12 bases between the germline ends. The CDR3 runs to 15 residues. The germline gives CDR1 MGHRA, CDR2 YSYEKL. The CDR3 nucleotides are TGCGCCAGCAGCCAAGATGGGCAGGTCCTCTACGAGCAGTACTTC. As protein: CASSQDGQVLYEQYF.

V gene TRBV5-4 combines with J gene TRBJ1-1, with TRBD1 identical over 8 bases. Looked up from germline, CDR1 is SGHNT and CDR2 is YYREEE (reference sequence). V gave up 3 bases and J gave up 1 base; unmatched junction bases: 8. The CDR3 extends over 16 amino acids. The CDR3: CASSSDRTGRNTEAFF. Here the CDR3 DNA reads TGTGCCAGCAGCTCAGATAGGACAGGGAGGAACACTGAAGCTTTCTTT. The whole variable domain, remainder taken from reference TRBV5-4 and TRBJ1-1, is ETGVTQSPTHLIKTRGQQVTLRCSSQSGHNTVSWYQQALGQGPQFIFQYYREEENGRGNFPPRFSGLQFPNYSSELNVNALELDDSALYLCASSSDRTGRNTEAFFGQGTRLTVV.

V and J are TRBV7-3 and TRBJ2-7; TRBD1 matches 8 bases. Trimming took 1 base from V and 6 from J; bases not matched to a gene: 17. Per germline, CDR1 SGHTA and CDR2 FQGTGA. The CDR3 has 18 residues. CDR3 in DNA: TGTGCCAGCAGCTTAAAGGTAAAGGGGCGGGACAGGAGCTGCGAGCAGTACTTC. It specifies CASSLKVKGRDRSCEQYF.

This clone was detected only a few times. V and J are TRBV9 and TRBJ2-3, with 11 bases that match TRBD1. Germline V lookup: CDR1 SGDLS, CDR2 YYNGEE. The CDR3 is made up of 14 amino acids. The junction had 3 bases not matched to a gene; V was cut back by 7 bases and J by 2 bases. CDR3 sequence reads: CASGQGADTDTQYF. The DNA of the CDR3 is TGTGCCAGCGGACAGGGGGCCGACACAGATACGCAGTATTTT.

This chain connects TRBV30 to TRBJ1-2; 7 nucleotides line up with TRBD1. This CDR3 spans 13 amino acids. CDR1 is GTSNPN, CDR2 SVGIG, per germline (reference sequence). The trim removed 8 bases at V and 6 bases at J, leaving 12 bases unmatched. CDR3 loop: CANGRQGFHGYTF. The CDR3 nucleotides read TGTGCCAATGGAAGACAGGGCTTCCATGGCTACACCTTC.

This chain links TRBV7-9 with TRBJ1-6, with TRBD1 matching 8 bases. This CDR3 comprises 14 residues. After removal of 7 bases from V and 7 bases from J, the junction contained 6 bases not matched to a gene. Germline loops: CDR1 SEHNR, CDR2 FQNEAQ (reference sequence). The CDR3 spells CASMSDRDNSPLHF. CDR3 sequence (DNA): TGTGCCAGCATGTCGGACAGGGACAATTCACCCCTCCACTTT. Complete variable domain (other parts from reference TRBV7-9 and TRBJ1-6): DTGVSQNPRHKITKRGQNVTFRCDPISEHNRLYWYRQTLGQGPEFLTYFQNEAQLEKSRLLSDRFSAERPKGSFSTLEIQRTEQGDSAMYLCASMSDRDNSPLHFGNGTRLTVT.

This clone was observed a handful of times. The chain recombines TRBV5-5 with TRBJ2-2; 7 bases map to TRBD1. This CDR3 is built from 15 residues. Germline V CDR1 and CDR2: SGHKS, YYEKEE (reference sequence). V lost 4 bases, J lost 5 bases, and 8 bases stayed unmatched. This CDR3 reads CASSQGRGSTGELFF. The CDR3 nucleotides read TGTGCCAGCAGCCAAGGCAGGGGGAGTACCGGGGAGCTGTTTTTT.

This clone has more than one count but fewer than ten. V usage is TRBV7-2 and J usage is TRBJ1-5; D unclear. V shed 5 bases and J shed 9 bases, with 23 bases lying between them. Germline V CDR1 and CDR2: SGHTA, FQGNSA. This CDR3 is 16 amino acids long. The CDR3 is CASSPQAGMGQVPQHF. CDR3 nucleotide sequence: TGTGCCAGCAGCCCCCAGGCTGGAATGGGCCAGGTGCCCCAGCATTTT.

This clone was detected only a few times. The CDR3 is CSGAEGDYGYTF. The CDR3 DNA is TGCAGCGGGGCCGAGGGGGACTATGGCTACACCTTC. The gene calls are TRBV29-1 and TRBJ1-2; D is possibly TRBD1 (6 bases). The V and J ends lost 7 bases and 3 bases respectively, with 12 bases between them. The CDR3 consists of 12 residues. Per the germline V gene, CDR1 is SQVTM and CDR2 is ANQGSEA. The complete variable domain, with remaining parts taken from reference TRBV29-1 and TRBJ1-2, reads SAVISQKPSRDICQRGTSLTIQCQVDSQVTMMFWYRQQPGQSLTLIATANQGSEATYESGFVIDKFPISRPNLTFSTLTVSNMSPEDSSIYLCSGAEGDYGYTFGSGTRLTVV.

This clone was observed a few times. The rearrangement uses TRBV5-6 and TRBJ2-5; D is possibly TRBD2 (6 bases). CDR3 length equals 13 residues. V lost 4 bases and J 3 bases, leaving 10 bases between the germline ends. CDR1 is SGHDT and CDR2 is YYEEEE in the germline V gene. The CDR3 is CASSPGTEETQYF. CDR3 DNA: TGTGCCAGCAGCCCTGGGACTGAAGAGACCCAGTACTTC.

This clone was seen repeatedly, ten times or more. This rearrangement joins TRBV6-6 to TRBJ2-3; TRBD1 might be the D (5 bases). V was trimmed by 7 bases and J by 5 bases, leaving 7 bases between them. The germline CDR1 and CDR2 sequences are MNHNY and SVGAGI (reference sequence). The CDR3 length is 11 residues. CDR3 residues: CASKGVDTQYF. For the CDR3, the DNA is TGTGCCAGCAAAGGGGTAGATACGCAGTATTTT.

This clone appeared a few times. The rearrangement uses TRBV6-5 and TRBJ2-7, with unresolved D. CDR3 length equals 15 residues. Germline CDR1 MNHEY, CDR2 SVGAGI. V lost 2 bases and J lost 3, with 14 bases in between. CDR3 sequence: CASSYRVVGGYEQYF. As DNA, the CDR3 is TGTGCCAGCAGTTACCGGGTGGTTGGCGGCTACGAGCAGTACTTC.

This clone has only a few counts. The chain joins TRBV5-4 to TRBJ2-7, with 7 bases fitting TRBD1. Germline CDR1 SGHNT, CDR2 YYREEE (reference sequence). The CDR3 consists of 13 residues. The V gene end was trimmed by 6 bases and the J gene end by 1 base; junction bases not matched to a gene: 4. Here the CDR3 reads CASKRGQSYEQYF. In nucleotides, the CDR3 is TGTGCCAGCAAAAGGGGACAGTCCTACGAGCAGTACTTC.

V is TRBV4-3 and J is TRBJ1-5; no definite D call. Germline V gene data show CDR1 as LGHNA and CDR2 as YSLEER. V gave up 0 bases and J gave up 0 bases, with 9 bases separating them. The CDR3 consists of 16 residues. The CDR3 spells CASSQDRTGSNQPQHF. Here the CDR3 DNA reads TGCGCCAGCAGCCAAGATCGAACCGGTAGCAATCAGCCCCAGCATTTT.

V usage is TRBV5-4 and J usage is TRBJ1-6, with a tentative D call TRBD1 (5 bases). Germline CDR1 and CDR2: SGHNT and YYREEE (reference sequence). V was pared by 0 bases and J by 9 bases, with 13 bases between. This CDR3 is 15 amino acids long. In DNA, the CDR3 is TGTGCCAGCAGCTTGGATGGGGCCAACACTTCACCCCTCCACTTT. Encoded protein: CASSLDGANTSPLHF. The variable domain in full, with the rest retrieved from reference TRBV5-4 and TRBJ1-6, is ETGVTQSPTHLIKTRGQQVTLRCSSQSGHNTVSWYQQALGQGPQFIFQYYREEENGRGNFPPRFSGLQFPNYSSELNVNALELDDSALYLCASSLDGANTSPLHFGNGTRLTVT.

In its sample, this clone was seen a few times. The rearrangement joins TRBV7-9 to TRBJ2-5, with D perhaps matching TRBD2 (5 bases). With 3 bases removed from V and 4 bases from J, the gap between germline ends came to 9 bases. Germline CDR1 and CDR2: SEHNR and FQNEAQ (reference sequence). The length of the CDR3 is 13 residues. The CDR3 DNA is TGTGCCAGCAGCTTCTCGGGGATAGAGACCCAGTACTTC. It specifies CASSFSGIETQYF.

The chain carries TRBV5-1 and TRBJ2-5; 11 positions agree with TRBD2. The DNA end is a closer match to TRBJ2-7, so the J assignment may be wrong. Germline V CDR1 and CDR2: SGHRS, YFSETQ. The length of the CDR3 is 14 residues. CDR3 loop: CASSLSSGGYEQYF. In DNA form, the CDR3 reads TGCGCCAGCAGCCTGTCTAGCGGGGGGTACGAGCAGTACTTC.

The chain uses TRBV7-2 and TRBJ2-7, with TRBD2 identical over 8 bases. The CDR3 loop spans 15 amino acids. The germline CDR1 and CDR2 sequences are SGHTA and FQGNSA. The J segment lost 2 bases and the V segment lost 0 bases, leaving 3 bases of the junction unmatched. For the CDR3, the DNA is TGTGCCAGCAGCTTAGCGGGTAGCGGGGCCTACGAGCAGTACTTC. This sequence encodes CASSLAGSGAYEQYF. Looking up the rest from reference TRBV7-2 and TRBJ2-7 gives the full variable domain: GAGVSQSPSNKVTEKGKDVELRCDPISGHTALYWYRQSLGQGLEFLIYFQGNSAPDKSGLPSDRFSAERTGGSVSTLTIQRTQQEDSAVYLCASSLAGSGAYEQYFGPGTRLTVT.

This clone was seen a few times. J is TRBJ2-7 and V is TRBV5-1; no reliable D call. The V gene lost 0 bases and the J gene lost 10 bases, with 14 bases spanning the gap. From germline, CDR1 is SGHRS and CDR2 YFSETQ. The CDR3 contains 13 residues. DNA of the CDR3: TGCGCCAGCAGCTTGGGAGAGGAGATGGAACAGTACTTC. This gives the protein CASSLGEEMEQYF.

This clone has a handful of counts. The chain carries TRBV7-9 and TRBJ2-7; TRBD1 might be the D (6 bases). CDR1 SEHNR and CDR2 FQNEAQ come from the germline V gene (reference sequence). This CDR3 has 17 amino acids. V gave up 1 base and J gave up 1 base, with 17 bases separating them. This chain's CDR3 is CASSLGLTGTQSYEQYF. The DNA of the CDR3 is TGTGCCAGCAGCTTAGGCCTGACAGGAACCCAATCCTACGAGCAGTACTTC.

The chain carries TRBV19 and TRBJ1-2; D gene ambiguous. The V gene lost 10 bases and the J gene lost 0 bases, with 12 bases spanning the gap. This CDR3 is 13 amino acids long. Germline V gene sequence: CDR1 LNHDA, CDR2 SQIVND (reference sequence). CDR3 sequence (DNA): TGTGCCACCCCGGGAGAGACTAACTATGGCTACACCTTC. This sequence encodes CATPGETNYGYTF.

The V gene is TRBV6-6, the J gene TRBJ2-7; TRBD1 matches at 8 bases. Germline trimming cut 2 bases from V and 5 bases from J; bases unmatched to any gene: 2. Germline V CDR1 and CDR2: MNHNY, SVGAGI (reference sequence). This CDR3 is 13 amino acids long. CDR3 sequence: CASSYAGGNEQYF. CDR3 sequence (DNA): TGTGCCAGCAGTTACGCAGGGGGCAACGAGCAGTACTTC.

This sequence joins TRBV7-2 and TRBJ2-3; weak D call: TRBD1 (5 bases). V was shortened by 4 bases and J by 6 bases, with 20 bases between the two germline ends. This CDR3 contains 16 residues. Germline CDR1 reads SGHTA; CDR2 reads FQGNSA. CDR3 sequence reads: CASSSRLGQKSDTQYF. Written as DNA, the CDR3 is TGTGCCAGCAGCTCCCGACTGGGGCAAAAGTCGGATACGCAGTATTTT.

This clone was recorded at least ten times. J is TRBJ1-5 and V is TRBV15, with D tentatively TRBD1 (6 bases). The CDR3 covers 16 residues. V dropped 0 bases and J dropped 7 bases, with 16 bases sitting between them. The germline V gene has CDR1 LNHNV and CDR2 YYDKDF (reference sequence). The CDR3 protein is CATSRDDRAGDQPQHF. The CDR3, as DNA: TGTGCCACCAGCAGAGATGACCGGGCAGGGGACCAGCCCCAGCATTTT.